The 27 T cell receptor beta chains below come from one sample, sequenced in a study of T cells after yellow fever vaccination. One entry per CDR3 protein results from TCRdb running MiXCR on the 5' RACE reads. Among some 350,000 distinct CDR3 sequences listed, under 5% were seen once. The material was PBMCs, obtained 5 days after the yellow fever booster vaccination. Receptors originate from a young man who received the YFV17D yellow fever vaccine.

This clonotype was detected ten times or more. The chain joins TRBV5-1 to TRBJ2-3; D unresolved. Trimming cost V 4 bases and J 3 bases, with 9 bases left between them. CDR1 is SGHRS and CDR2 is YFSETQ in the germline V gene. CDR3 length: 13 amino acids. The CDR3 protein is CASSPRLTDTQYF. DNA of the CDR3: TGCGCCAGCAGCCCCCGATTGACAGATACGCAGTATTTT.

This clonotype was observed a handful of times. The chain uses TRBV7-2 and TRBJ2-7; 10 positions match TRBD2. This CDR3 is built from 14 residues. V shed 2 bases and J 3 bases; nucleotides not matched to a gene: 1. The germline V gene encodes CDR1 SGHTA and CDR2 FQGNSA. The CDR3: CASSLQRGGYEQYV. The CDR3 region has the DNA TGTGCCAGCAGCTTACAGCGGGGGGGCTACGAGCAGTACGTC.

This clonotype occurred many times. The gene calls are TRBV29-1 and TRBJ2-3; a weak D match, TRBD1 (6 bases). This CDR3 is 15 amino acids long. Germline lookup yields CDR1 SQVTM and CDR2 ANQGSEA. The germline V and J ends were trimmed by 5 bases and 2 bases, with 17 bases remaining between them. Here the CDR3 DNA reads TGCAGCGTTTATTCTCCGGGACACTCCACAGATACGCAGTATTTT. Translation gives CSVYSPGHSTDTQYF.

This clonotype has a handful of counts. This chain connects TRBV6-2 or TRBV6-3 to TRBJ1-5; maybe TRBD1 (5 bases). CDR1 and CDR2 from the germline V gene are MNHEY and SVGEGT. The CDR3 loop spans 13 amino acids. V lost 2 bases and J 4 bases, leaving 6 bases between the germline ends. DNA of the CDR3: TGTGCCAGCAGTTACCCAGGGAATCAGCCCCAGCATTTT. As protein: CASSYPGNQPQHF.

This clonotype was recorded at least ten times. The J gene is TRBJ2-2, the V gene TRBV5-1, with D possibly TRBD2 on 6 matching bases. V was trimmed by 4 bases and J by 7 bases, leaving 17 bases between them. This CDR3 comprises 15 residues. Germline CDR1 and CDR2: SGHRS and YFSETQ. In DNA, the CDR3 is TGCGCCAGCAGCCTTTACGGGGGATCGATCGGGGAGCTGTTTTTT. Protein: CASSLYGGSIGELFF.

This clonotype was observed many times. The V call is TRBV7-9, the J call TRBJ1-6; 10 nucleotides match TRBD1. Germline V gives CDR1 SEHNR, CDR2 FQNEAQ (reference sequence). This CDR3 region has 13 residues. With 8 bases clipped from V and 9 bases from J, the junction kept 4 bases outside the gene matches. In DNA form, the CDR3 reads TGTGCCAGCTCAGGGACAGGGGTTTCACCCCTCCACTTT. Encoded protein: CASSGTGVSPLHF.

This clonotype was observed many times. V usage is TRBV7-2 and J usage is TRBJ2-5; possible D gene TRBD2, 7 bases. The CDR3 has 14 residues. Looked up from germline, CDR1 is SGHTA and CDR2 is FQGNSA. Trimming pared 1 base from V and 7 bases from J, leaving 13 bases between. DNA for the CDR3: TGTGCCAGCAGCTTAGTCGGCGCGGGGGCGACCCAGTACTTC. Translated: CASSLVGAGATQYF.

This chain joins TRBV6-5 and TRBJ2-1; 13 positions agree with TRBD2. With 1 base clipped from V and 5 bases from J, the junction kept 11 bases outside the gene matches. The CDR3 runs 19 residues. Germline CDR1 and CDR2: MNHEY and SVGAGI. The CDR3 loop reads CASSYFRATSGGLHNEQFF. The CDR3 nucleotides are TGTGCCAGCAGTTACTTCCGTGCGACTAGCGGGGGGCTACACAATGAGCAGTTCTTC.

The rearrangement uses TRBV6-5 and TRBJ1-5; tentatively, D is TRBD1 (6 bases). Trimming pared 7 bases from V and 6 bases from J, leaving 19 bases between. Germline V gene data show CDR1 as MNHEY and CDR2 as SVGAGI. The CDR3 has 15 amino acids. CDR3 sequence reads: CASKPQGRLIQPQHF. In DNA, the CDR3 is TGTGCCAGCAAGCCCCAGGGGCGCCTCATTCAGCCCCAGCATTTT.

V gene TRBV20-1 combines with J gene TRBJ2-1; D remains unclear. Germline V gives CDR1 DFQATT, CDR2 SNEGSKA (reference sequence). The V end was cut by 7 bases, the J end by 8 bases, with 9 bases between. This CDR3 comprises 10 residues. DNA of the CDR3: TGCAGTGGCGCGGTCTATGAGCAGTTCTTC. Translated: CSGAVYEQFF.

V is TRBV18 and J is TRBJ2-7; no definite D call. Germline V gene lookup returns CDR1 KGHSH and CDR2 LQKENI. Between the trimmed V and J ends, which lost 3 bases and 4 bases, there was a span of 13 bases. The CDR3 covers 14 residues. The CDR3 DNA is TGTGCCAGCTCACCGTGGGCAGTTCCTTACGAGCAGTACGTC. Translating it yields CASSPWAVPYEQYV.

The sample holds many counts of this clonotype. The chain combines TRBV7-3 with TRBJ2-1; tentatively, D is TRBD1 or TRBD2 (6 bases each). From germline, CDR1 is SGHTA and CDR2 FQGTGA. The CDR3 has 15 residues. Deletions cut 5 bases from V and 8 bases from J, with 19 bases between. This CDR3 is CASSPSLGGRDEQFF. The CDR3 DNA follows: TGTGCCAGCAGCCCAAGTCTCGGGGGCCGCGATGAGCAGTTCTTC.

This clonotype showed up many times. V usage is TRBV6-5 and J usage is TRBJ2-5; 12 nucleotides agree with TRBD2. The CDR3 contains 15 residues. V shed 0 bases and J 4 bases; nucleotides not matched to a gene: 0. Germline CDR1 MNHEY, CDR2 SVGAGI. This chain's CDR3 is CASSYSTSGGETQYF. CDR3 DNA sequence: TGTGCCAGCAGTTACTCGACTAGCGGGGGAGAGACCCAGTACTTC.

In this sample, this clonotype turned up many times. This rearrangement joins TRBV7-9 to TRBJ1-1; TRBD1 is a possible D gene (5 bases). This CDR3 comprises 14 residues. Germline assignment: CDR1 SEHNR and CDR2 FQNEAQ (reference sequence). V was shortened by 6 bases and J by 2 bases, with 13 bases between the two germline ends. CDR3 DNA: TGTGCCAGCAGACAAGGGACGGGAAACACTGAAGCTTTCTTT. The encoded protein is CASRQGTGNTEAFF.

This clonotype has at least ten counts. V and J are TRBV7-2 and TRBJ2-3; 10 bases are shared with TRBD2. This CDR3 has 15 amino acids. J lost 4 bases, V lost 3 bases, and 4 bases had no gene match. Germline V gene data show CDR1 as SGHTA and CDR2 as FQGNSA. The CDR3 nucleotides are TGTGCCAGCAGCTTTCGACTAGCGGGTTCAGATACGCAGTATTTT. Translation gives CASSFRLAGSDTQYF.

This clonotype has at least ten counts. Here the CDR3 reads CASSAVAGDVETQYF. For the CDR3, the DNA is TGCGCCAGCAGCGCTGTAGCGGGCGACGTAGAGACCCAGTACTTC. The rearrangement uses TRBV5-1 and TRBJ2-5; 7 positions agree with TRBD2. CDR3 size: 15 residues. The V gene end was trimmed by 4 bases and the J gene end by 4 bases; junction bases not matched to a gene: 10. Germline-derived CDR1 and CDR2 are SGHRS and YFSETQ.

The rearrangement uses TRBV7-8 and TRBJ2-3, with 7 nucleotides matching TRBD2. The junction had 6 bases not matched to a gene; V was cut back by 5 bases and J by 4 bases. The CDR3 is 14 residues long. Germline V gives CDR1 SGHVS, CDR2 FQNEAQ. The CDR3 coding sequence is TGTGCCAGCAGCCAACGACTAGCAGCAGATACGCAGTATTTT. This gives the protein CASSQRLAADTQYF.

The rearrangement uses TRBV5-1 and TRBJ2-5; either TRBD1 or TRBD2 may fit D (5 bases each). The CDR3 contains 15 residues. V was shortened by 3 bases and J by 0 bases, with 12 bases between the two germline ends. CDR1 is SGHRS, CDR2 YFSETQ, per germline. CDR3 loop: CASSSGPLHQETQYF. Here the CDR3 DNA reads TGCGCCAGCAGCTCGGGACCTCTCCACCAAGAGACCCAGTACTTC.

The gene calls are TRBV4-2 and TRBJ2-3; 7 nucleotides align to TRBD2. CDR3 length: 18 amino acids. The germline V gene has CDR1 LGHNA and CDR2 YNFKEQ. Trimming cost V 8 bases and J 0 bases; bases outside gene matches: 17. CDR3 nucleotides: TGTGCCAGCTCATGGGGACTAAGCGAGACCCGTAGCACAGATACGCAGTATTTT. Its protein is CASSWGLSETRSTDTQYF.

The table lists this clonotype with a few counts. The rearrangement links TRBV5-1 to TRBJ2-3; TRBD2 might be the D (6 bases). This CDR3 contains 16 residues. Trimming took off 0 bases at V and 1 base at J, with 12 bases between the two ends. CDR1 SGHRS and CDR2 YFSETQ come from the germline V gene. CDR3 sequence reads: CASSLVPASGTDTQYF. DNA of the CDR3: TGCGCCAGCAGCTTGGTCCCAGCTAGCGGCACAGATACGCAGTATTTT.

The sample holds a few counts of this clonotype. The V call is TRBV4-1, the J call TRBJ2-7; 12 positions match TRBD2. V was clipped by 3 bases and J by 6 bases; unmatched bases: 6. Germline CDR1 reads MGHRA; CDR2 reads YSYEKL. CDR3 size: 15 residues. The CDR3 nucleotides read TGCGCCAGCAGCCACTCAACTAGCGGGGGGACCGAGCAGTACTTC. Translation gives CASSHSTSGGTEQYF.

This chain connects TRBV21-1 to TRBJ2-7. TRBV21-1 is flagged as a pseudogene. The CDR3 is 14 residues long. The CDR3 loop is CASSKGRPPNEQYV. The DNA for the CDR3 is TGTGCCAGCAGCAAAGGGAGACCCCCTAACGAGCAGTACGTC.

The table lists this clonotype with many counts. The gene calls are TRBV5-5 and TRBJ1-4; the match to TRBD1 covers 7 bases. The CDR3 is made up of 15 amino acids. The J segment lost 7 bases and the V segment lost 3 bases, leaving 9 bases of the junction unmatched. The germline CDR1 and CDR2 sequences are SGHKS and YYEKEE (reference sequence). In DNA, the CDR3 is TGTGCCAGCAGCTCGGGACAGAGAGGAATTGAAAAACTGTTTTTT. Its translation: CASSSGQRGIEKLFF.

This clonotype was counted between two and nine times. The chain uses TRBV6-5 and TRBJ1-2, with 10 bases identical to TRBD1. The CDR3 is 13 residues long. Trimming at V came to 7 bases and at J to 7 bases, leaving 6 bases not matched to a gene. Germline assignment: CDR1 MNHEY and CDR2 SVGAGI. The CDR3 loop is CASTWTGGGGYTF. CDR3 coding DNA: TGTGCCAGCACCTGGACAGGGGGTGGTGGCTACACCTTC.

This CDR3 reads CASTYYRGDYTF. CDR3 DNA: TGTGCCAGCACCTACTACAGGGGGGACTACACCTTC. The chain is built from TRBV9 and TRBJ1-2, with 8 bases lining up with TRBD1. The CDR3 extends over 12 amino acids. V shed 6 bases, J shed 10 bases, and the junction held 8 bases outside the gene matches. Germline CDR1 is SGDLS and CDR2 is YYNGEE.

The chain has TRBV28 and TRBJ2-7; D remains ambiguous. The germline V gene encodes CDR1 MDHEN and CDR2 SYDVKM. The CDR3 totals 15 residues. The V end lost 5 bases, the J end lost 2 bases, and 16 bases lay between the germline ends. In DNA form, the CDR3 reads TGTGCCAGCAGTCTAGTGGCACAAAGAACCTACGAGCAGTACTTC. Translation gives CASSLVAQRTYEQYF.

This clonotype was detected ten times or more. V is TRBV5-1 and J is TRBJ2-1; D remains unclear. Between the trimmed V and J ends, which lost 4 bases and 10 bases, there was a span of 21 bases. Germline-derived CDR1 and CDR2 are SGHRS and YFSETQ. This CDR3 spans 15 amino acids. CDR3 residues: CASSALGVPSFEQFF. In nucleotides, the CDR3 is TGCGCCAGCAGCGCCCTAGGAGTTCCATCTTTCGAGCAGTTCTTC.